This is a list of T cell receptor beta chains from one sample in a study of blood T cell repertoires in COVID-19. Sequencing used immunoSEQ multiplex PCR; TCRdb keeps in-frame clones, though not all of them. The sample lists 150,000 to 200,000 clones, around 83% occurring once. The sample consisted of peripheral blood. The origin of the receptors is a woman in her 70s with COVID-19, enrolled during active disease. Both conserved end residues are part of each CDR3. Each record gives: D gene, clone size, J gene, V gene, CDR3 DNA, CDR3 protein. D genes are given only for firm matches. Where a row states a size, it is once, few, many or the class of an expanded clone; other rows omit it.

d_gene: -; abundance: once; j_gene: TRBJ2-4; v_gene: TRBV2; CDR3nt: TGTGCCAGCAGGGGAGGGGGAGCCGGGGAAAACATTCAGTACTTC; CDR3aa: CASRGGGAGENIQYF
d_gene: TRBD1; abundance: few; j_gene: TRBJ1-5; v_gene: TRBV6-1; CDR3nt: TGTGCCAGCAGTGACAGCCGGGACAGGCAACATCAGCCCCAGCATTTT; CDR3aa: CASSDSRDRQHQPQHF
d_gene: -; abundance: -; j_gene: TRBJ2-2; v_gene: TRBV15; CDR3nt: TGTGCCACCAGCAGAGAGACAGGCGGGACCGGGGAGCTGTTTTTT; CDR3aa: CATSRETGGTGELFF
d_gene: -; abundance: -; j_gene: TRBJ1-1; v_gene: TRBV19; CDR3nt: TGTGCCAGTAGGAAGAGTTTGAACACTGAAGCTTTCTTT; CDR3aa: CASRKSLNTEAFF
d_gene: TRBD1; abundance: -; j_gene: TRBJ1-3; v_gene: TRBV10-3; CDR3nt: TGTGCCATCAGTGAAACAGGGGACTCTGGAAACACCATATATTTT; CDR3aa: CAISETGDSGNTIYF
d_gene: -; abundance: -; j_gene: TRBJ1-5; v_gene: TRBV5-1; CDR3nt: TGCGCCAGCAGCCCCGATTCGGGGGGCAATCAGCCCCAGCATTTT; CDR3aa: CASSPDSGGNQPQHF
d_gene: -; abundance: once; j_gene: TRBJ2-2; v_gene: TRBV3-1/TRBV3-2; CDR3nt: TGTGCCAGCAGCCACGAGGGTGTGACCGGGGAGCTGTTTTTT; CDR3aa: CASSHEGVTGELFF
d_gene: -; abundance: -; j_gene: TRBJ2-2; v_gene: TRBV28; CDR3nt: TGTGCCAGCAGTCTTCCCGGTCGGAACACCGGGGAGCTGTTTTTT; CDR3aa: CASSLPGRNTGELFF
d_gene: -; abundance: -; j_gene: TRBJ1-4; v_gene: TRBV18; CDR3nt: TGTGCCAGCTCTCCATCGGGGGAAAAACTGTTTTTT; CDR3aa: CASSPSGEKLFF
d_gene: -; abundance: few; j_gene: TRBJ1-5; v_gene: TRBV6-2/TRBV6-3; CDR3nt: TGTGCCAGCAGTCCACAGGGTTCCTTAATCTATAGCAATCAGCCCCAGCATTTT; CDR3aa: CASSPQGSLIYSNQPQHF
d_gene: TRBD2; abundance: -; j_gene: TRBJ2-5; v_gene: TRBV5-8; CDR3nt: TGTGCCAGCAGCTACTCCGGGACTAGCGAAACCCAGTACTTC; CDR3aa: CASSYSGTSETQYF
d_gene: TRBD1; abundance: -; j_gene: TRBJ2-3; v_gene: TRBV4-2; CDR3nt: TGTGCCAGCAGCCTAGTAGGACAGGGGACGGATACGCAGTATTTT; CDR3aa: CASSLVGQGTDTQYF
d_gene: -; abundance: -; j_gene: TRBJ2-2; v_gene: TRBV4-2; CDR3nt: TGTGCCAGCAGCCAATCAGTCCTCAGGGGGGCGGGAGGTCCCGGGGAGCTGTTTTTT; CDR3aa: CASSQSVLRGAGGPGELFF
d_gene: -; abundance: once; j_gene: TRBJ2-1; v_gene: TRBV7-8; CDR3nt: TGTGCCAGCAGCCCTCAGCAGGGGTCAACACTAGAGCAGTTCTTC; CDR3aa: CASSPQQGSTLEQFF
d_gene: TRBD1; abundance: -; j_gene: TRBJ1-1; v_gene: TRBV29-1; CDR3nt: TGCAGCGCCCATGGGACAGGGGGCACTGAAGCTTTCTTT; CDR3aa: CSAHGTGGTEAFF
d_gene: TRBD2; abundance: -; j_gene: TRBJ2-3; v_gene: TRBV4-3; CDR3nt: TGCGCCAGCAGCCAAGCGGGACTAGCGGGAGGGAATACGCAGTATTTT; CDR3aa: CASSQAGLAGGNTQYF
d_gene: -; abundance: -; j_gene: TRBJ2-3; v_gene: TRBV27; CDR3nt: TGTGCCAGCAGTTTATTTTATTCAGATACGCAGTATTTT; CDR3aa: CASSLFYSDTQYF
d_gene: TRBD1; abundance: few; j_gene: TRBJ1-4; v_gene: TRBV5-1; CDR3nt: TGCGCCCCCTTCGAGGGGGCCTTCAATGAAAAACTGTTTTTT; CDR3aa: CAPFEGAFNEKLFF
d_gene: TRBD2; abundance: -; j_gene: TRBJ2-1; v_gene: TRBV5-1; CDR3nt: TGCGCCAGCAGCTTGGGGGGAGGGCCGAAGAATGAGCAGTTCTTC; CDR3aa: CASSLGGGPKNEQFF
d_gene: -; abundance: -; j_gene: TRBJ1-2; v_gene: TRBV7-9; CDR3nt: TGTGCCAGCAGCCCAGACAGTGGCACCTATGGCTACACCTTC; CDR3aa: CASSPDSGTYGYTF
d_gene: TRBD2; abundance: once; j_gene: TRBJ2-1; v_gene: TRBV7-2; CDR3nt: TGTGCCAGCAGCGAGCTCACTAGCGGGCCATTTCAGTTCTTC; CDR3aa: CASSELTSGPFQFF
d_gene: TRBD2; abundance: once; j_gene: TRBJ2-5; v_gene: TRBV3-1/TRBV3-2; CDR3nt: TGTGCCAGCAGCTCTAGCGGTGGGACCCAGTACTTC; CDR3aa: CASSSSGGTQYF
d_gene: TRBD1; abundance: -; j_gene: TRBJ1-2; v_gene: TRBV18; CDR3nt: TGTGCCAGCTCACCAGGGACAGGGAAAGGTGGCTACACCTTC; CDR3aa: CASSPGTGKGGYTF
d_gene: TRBD2; abundance: -; j_gene: TRBJ2-3; v_gene: TRBV5-4; CDR3nt: TGTGCCAGCAGCCCTCCGCGGGGGAAGTATTTT; CDR3aa: CASSPPRGKYF
d_gene: TRBD1; abundance: -; j_gene: TRBJ1-2; v_gene: TRBV12-3/TRBV12-4; CDR3nt: TGTGCCAGCAGTTCCGGGACAGTTTCCGGCTACACCTTC; CDR3aa: CASSSGTVSGYTF
d_gene: TRBD2; abundance: -; j_gene: TRBJ2-7; v_gene: TRBV18; CDR3nt: TGTGCCAGCTCACCACCTGGTACTAGCGGGAGTAGAAAGCAGTACTTC; CDR3aa: CASSPPGTSGSRKQYF
d_gene: -; abundance: -; j_gene: TRBJ2-1; v_gene: TRBV9; CDR3nt: TGTGCCAGCAGCTTGGACGGGACAAGATACAATGAGCAGTTCTTC; CDR3aa: CASSLDGTRYNEQFF
d_gene: -; abundance: few; j_gene: TRBJ1-1; v_gene: TRBV19; CDR3nt: TGTGCCAGTAGTTTCGCAGGGTACACTGAAGCTTTCTTT; CDR3aa: CASSFAGYTEAFF
d_gene: -; abundance: -; j_gene: TRBJ2-2; v_gene: TRBV7-2; CDR3nt: TGTGCCAGCAGCTTGGGGGGAGGGAACACCGGGGAGCTGTTTTTT; CDR3aa: CASSLGGGNTGELFF
d_gene: TRBD2; abundance: few; j_gene: TRBJ2-7; v_gene: TRBV28; CDR3nt: TGTGCCAGCACCCAAAAGAGTAGCGGGAGTATAGACGAGCAGTACTTC; CDR3aa: CASTQKSSGSIDEQYF
d_gene: TRBD2; abundance: -; j_gene: TRBJ2-2; v_gene: TRBV10-3; CDR3nt: TGTGCCATACCTCTAGCGGGCCGGAACACCGGGGAGCTGTTTTTT; CDR3aa: CAIPLAGRNTGELFF
d_gene: TRBD1; abundance: -; j_gene: TRBJ2-1; v_gene: TRBV3-1/TRBV3-2; CDR3nt: TGTGCCAGCAGTCGTACAGGGGGCCTAGCTCGCTCCTACAATGAGCAGTTCTTC; CDR3aa: CASSRTGGLARSYNEQFF
d_gene: -; abundance: -; j_gene: TRBJ1-2; v_gene: TRBV5-1; CDR3nt: TGCGCCAGCAGCTTGGAGGCGGGAAACTATGGCTACACCTTC; CDR3aa: CASSLEAGNYGYTF
d_gene: -; abundance: -; j_gene: TRBJ1-5; v_gene: TRBV5-5; CDR3nt: TGTGCCAGCAGCTTGGCCCCCGACATGAGCAATCAGCCCCAGCATTTT; CDR3aa: CASSLAPDMSNQPQHF
d_gene: -; abundance: -; j_gene: TRBJ1-1; v_gene: TRBV6-2/TRBV6-3; CDR3nt: TGTGCCAGCAGTTACGATGTGACATACGCTGAAGCTTTCTTT; CDR3aa: CASSYDVTYAEAFF
d_gene: -; abundance: -; j_gene: TRBJ1-1; v_gene: TRBV4-3; CDR3nt: TGCGCCAGCAGCCAAGACGGTCGAAGGAACACTGAAGCTTTCTTT; CDR3aa: CASSQDGRRNTEAFF
d_gene: -; abundance: once; j_gene: TRBJ2-7; v_gene: TRBV6-5; CDR3nt: TGTGCCAGCAGTTACTCGACCCCTAAACAGGGCTACGAGCAGTACTTC; CDR3aa: CASSYSTPKQGYEQYF